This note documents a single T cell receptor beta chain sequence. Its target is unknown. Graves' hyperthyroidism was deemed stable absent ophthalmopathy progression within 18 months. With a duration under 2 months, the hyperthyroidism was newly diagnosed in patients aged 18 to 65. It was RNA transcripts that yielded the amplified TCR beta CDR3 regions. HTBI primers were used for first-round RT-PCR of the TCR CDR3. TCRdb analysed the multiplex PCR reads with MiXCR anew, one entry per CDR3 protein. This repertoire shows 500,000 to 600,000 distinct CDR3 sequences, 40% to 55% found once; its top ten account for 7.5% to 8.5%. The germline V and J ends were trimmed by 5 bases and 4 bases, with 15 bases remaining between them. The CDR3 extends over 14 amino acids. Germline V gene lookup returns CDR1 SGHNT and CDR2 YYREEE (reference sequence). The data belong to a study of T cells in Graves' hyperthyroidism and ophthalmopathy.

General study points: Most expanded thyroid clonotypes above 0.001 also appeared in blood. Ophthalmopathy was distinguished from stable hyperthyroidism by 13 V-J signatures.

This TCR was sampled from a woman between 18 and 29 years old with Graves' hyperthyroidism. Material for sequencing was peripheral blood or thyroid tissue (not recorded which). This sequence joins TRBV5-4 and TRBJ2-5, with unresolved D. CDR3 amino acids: CASSPGLEGETQYF. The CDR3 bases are TGTGCCAGCAGTCCCGGGTTGGAAGGAGAGACCCAGTACTTC.